These 26 T cell receptor beta chains originate from one sample sequenced in a study of T cell responses to AZD1222 COVID-19 vaccine. Profiled with immunoSEQ multiplex PCR; TCRdb holds only in-frame clones, not every one. The repertoire consists of 95,000 to 150,000 clones, with about 91% occurring once and the leading ten covering 4.5% to 5%. The sample was peripheral blood, taken on day 0 of AZD1222 vaccination. These TCRs come from an adult in good health.

The V and J genes are TRBV7-2 and TRBJ1-1; D remains unclear. V was clipped by 2 bases and J by 6 bases, with 10 bases between them. In germline, CDR1 is SGHTA, CDR2 FQGNSA. There are 13 residues in the CDR3. The CDR3 bases are TGTGCCAGCAGCTTACTGATCTTGGCTGAAGCTTTCTTT. Its translation is CASSLLILAEAFF. The full variable domain, rest sourced from reference TRBV7-2 and TRBJ1-1, is GAGVSQSPSNKVTEKGKDVELRCDPISGHTALYWYRQSLGQGLEFLIYFQGNSAPDKSGLPSDRFSAERTGGSVSTLTIQRTQQEDSAVYLCASSLLILAEAFFGQGTRLTVV.

This chain connects TRBV19 to TRBJ1-2; perhaps TRBD1 as D (6 bases). The CDR3 is 13 residues long. Germline V gene data show CDR1 as LNHDA and CDR2 as SQIVND (reference sequence). V lost 4 bases and J 4 bases, leaving 10 bases between the germline ends. CDR3 region: CASSRTVSYGYTF. In nucleotides, the CDR3 is TGTGCCAGTAGTAGGACAGTAAGCTATGGCTACACCTTC.

CDR3 protein: CASSSRVSQPQHF. CDR3 nucleotide sequence: TGTGCCAGCAGCTCCAGGGTGTCCCAGCCCCAGCATTTT. The chain is built from TRBV7-9 and TRBJ1-5; TRBD1 might be the D (5 bases). V lost 4 bases and J lost 7, with 11 bases in between. Germline assignment: CDR1 SEHNR and CDR2 FQNEAQ (reference sequence). CDR3 length: 13 amino acids.

In its sample, this clone was seen a few times. Additional DNA sequences in this sample encode the identical CDR3. The V and J genes are TRBV5-1 and TRBJ2-5; 11 nucleotides line up with TRBD2. Germline CDR1 SGHRS, CDR2 YFSETQ. The CDR3 has 14 residues. V trimming: 2 bases; J trimming: 4 bases; junction bases outside the gene matches: 1. CDR3 nucleotide sequence: TGCGCCAGCAGCTTAGGGACTAGCGGAGAGACCCAGTACTTC. This encodes CASSLGTSGETQYF.

The chain combines TRBV6-2 or TRBV6-3 with TRBJ2-1, with 11 bases aligning to TRBD1. V lost 6 bases and J lost 8; bases outside the gene matches: 12. Germline V gene sequence: CDR1 MNHEY, CDR2 SVGEGT. The CDR3 has 16 amino acids. The CDR3 nucleotides are TGTGCCAGCAGCCCCCGGGACAGGGGGGGAGGCTATGAGCAGTTCTTC. Translated, it gives CASSPRDRGGGYEQFF.

The chain employs TRBV6-2 or TRBV6-3 and TRBJ2-1; maybe TRBD1 (5 bases). This CDR3 is built from 15 residues. Germline CDR1 and CDR2: MNHEY and SVGEGT. V lost 5 bases, J lost 8 bases, and 19 bases lay in between. The CDR3 reads CASSQGLVRSDEQFF. The CDR3 DNA follows: TGTGCCAGCAGTCAGGGCCTAGTCAGATCTGATGAGCAGTTCTTC.

This clone was seen ten or more times. The chain couples TRBV7-9 to TRBJ1-6, with TRBD1 matching over 11 bases. The ends lost 1 base at V and 10 bases at J; junction bases unmatched: 3. CDR3 length equals 15 residues. The germline CDR1 and CDR2 sequences are SEHNR and FQNEAQ (reference sequence). CDR3 coding DNA: TGTGCCAGCAGCTTAGATGGGACAGGGGGATCACCCCTCCACTTT. Translating it yields CASSLDGTGGSPLHF.

The chain is built from TRBV12-3 or TRBV12-4 and TRBJ1-4, with 9 bases lining up with TRBD1. Unmatched junction bases numbered 0, after V lost 6 bases and J lost 4 bases. The CDR3 spans 13 residues. The CDR3 spells CASRGQGNEKLFF. DNA of the CDR3: TGTGCCAGCAGGGGACAGGGTAATGAAAAACTGTTTTTT.

This chain joins TRBV10-2 and TRBJ1-1; possible D gene TRBD1, 6 bases. The CDR3 consists of 14 residues. The V and J ends lost 7 bases and 4 bases respectively, with 16 bases between them. Germline CDR1 reads WSHSY; CDR2 reads SAAADI. The CDR3 protein is CASTPQGTGTEAFF. Here the CDR3 DNA reads TGCGCCAGCACCCCACAGGGCACGGGCACTGAAGCTTTCTTT.

The rearrangement uses TRBV6-1 and TRBJ2-2; 10 bases agree with TRBD2. Germline lookup yields CDR1 MNHNS and CDR2 SASEGT. The CDR3 is 17 residues long. V shed 2 bases and J 1 base; nucleotides not matched to a gene: 4. The CDR3 is CASSEPLAGGNTGELFF. In DNA, the CDR3 is TGTGCCAGCAGTGAACCTTTAGCGGGGGGGAACACCGGGGAGCTGTTTTTT.

The gene calls are TRBV6-6 and TRBJ2-4; perhaps TRBD2 as D (6 bases). V shed 8 bases and J shed 7 bases, with 18 bases lying between them. Germline V gene sequence: CDR1 MNHNY, CDR2 SVGAGI (reference sequence). The CDR3 extends over 14 amino acids. As DNA, the CDR3 is TGTGCCAGCGAACGCAAACCGGAGGGGAACATTCAGTACTTC. Protein product: CASERKPEGNIQYF.

The chain couples TRBV28 to TRBJ1-2, with TRBD1 as a possible D gene (6 bases). The CDR3 is 15 residues long. The V gene's germline CDR1 is MDHEN and CDR2 SYDVKM. Trimming left V 6 bases short and J 5 bases short, with 19 bases between. This chain's CDR3 is CASSPADRSKYGYTF. For the CDR3, the DNA is TGTGCCAGCAGCCCAGCGGACAGATCCAAGTATGGCTACACCTTC.

This clone was observed a few times. V gene TRBV29-1 combines with J gene TRBJ1-3; the match to TRBD1 covers 7 bases. Germline V gives CDR1 SQVTM, CDR2 ANQGSEA. V lost 4 bases, J lost 8 bases, and 5 bases stayed unmatched. This CDR3 region has 12 residues. The CDR3 nucleotides read TGCAGCGTTGGACAGGGATTGGACACCATATATTTT. This encodes CSVGQGLDTIYF.

The chain has TRBV27 and TRBJ2-5; weak D call: TRBD2 (5 bases). Trimming stripped 0 bases from V and 5 bases from J, with 19 bases between. Germline CDR1 MNHEY, CDR2 SMNVEV (reference sequence). The CDR3 runs to 17 residues. DNA of the CDR3: TGTGCCAGCAGTTTATCCCATGCGCCTGGTCGAGGGGAGACCCAGTACTTC. It translates to CASSLSHAPGRGETQYF.

A few counts support this clone. V usage is TRBV7-9 and J usage is TRBJ2-1; D remains unclear. The CDR3 is 15 amino acids. The V end lost 2 bases, the J end lost 7 bases, and 15 bases lay between the germline ends. The V gene's germline CDR1 is SEHNR and CDR2 FQNEAQ (reference sequence). The CDR3 region has the DNA TGTGCCAGCAGCTTATCGGACCAGGCAAAAAATGAGCAGTTCTTC. Translated, it gives CASSLSDQAKNEQFF.

This chain connects TRBV5-4 to TRBJ2-7, with D perhaps matching TRBD2 (6 bases). This CDR3 comprises 13 residues. Germline CDR1 SGHNT, CDR2 YYREEE (reference sequence). V lost 1 base and J lost 7, with 12 bases in between. The CDR3 coding sequence is TGTGCCAGCAGCTTGCGGGCCGCGGGAGAGCAGTACTTC. Its translation is CASSLRAAGEQYF.

Details on this clone: The same CDR3 is also encoded by other DNA sequences in this sample. V is TRBV6-6 and J is TRBJ1-2; a weak D match, TRBD1 (5 bases). The CDR3 has 12 amino acids. Germline V lookup: CDR1 MNHNY, CDR2 SVGAGI (reference sequence). Between the trimmed V and J ends, which lost 6 bases and 6 bases, there was a span of 11 bases. The CDR3 nucleotides are TGTGCCAGCAGCTCCGGGACTGATGGCTACACCTTC. This encodes CASSSGTDGYTF.

The chain recombines TRBV12-3 or TRBV12-4 with TRBJ1-5; D not certain. The CDR3 is made up of 12 amino acids. V dropped 3 bases and J dropped 9 bases, with 9 bases sitting between them. The CDR3 loop reads CASSFRGPPQHF. CDR3 sequence (DNA): TGTGCCAGCAGTTTCCGCGGTCCGCCCCAGCATTTT.

Only one count was recorded for this clone. The chain combines TRBV7-2 with TRBJ2-7; no reliable D call. Per germline, CDR1 SGHTA and CDR2 FQGNSA. Trimming pared 4 bases from V and 4 bases from J, leaving 11 bases between. The CDR3 has 13 residues. CDR3 in DNA: TGTGCCAGCAGCTCGTTGACCACTTACGAGCAGTACTTC. Its translation: CASSSLTTYEQYF.

This clone was found a few times. The V and J genes are TRBV6-1 and TRBJ1-1; the match to TRBD1 covers 7 bases. In germline, CDR1 is MNHNS, CDR2 SASEGT. The CDR3 spans 15 residues. The V gene end was trimmed by 2 bases and the J gene end by 1 base; junction bases not matched to a gene: 4. As DNA, the CDR3 is TGTGCCAGCAGTGAATTTCCAGGGGGGAACACTGAAGCTTTCTTT. Protein: CASSEFPGGNTEAFF.

This clone was counted a single time. The chain joins TRBV5-1 to TRBJ2-1, with 7 bases that match TRBD1. The CDR3 loop spans 16 amino acids. V lost 4 bases, J lost 4 bases, and 11 bases stayed unmatched. In germline, CDR1 is SGHRS, CDR2 YFSETQ. The CDR3 DNA reads TGCGCCAGCAGCCCCCGACCGACAGGGACGTACAATGAGCAGTTCTTC. Its protein product is CASSPRPTGTYNEQFF.

The chain is built from TRBV4-2 and TRBJ2-2; tentatively, D is TRBD1 (6 bases). V shed 0 bases and J shed 4 bases, with 12 bases lying between them. This CDR3 has 16 amino acids. Germline V gene data show CDR1 as LGHNA and CDR2 as YNFKEQ. CDR3 DNA sequence: TGTGCCAGCAGCCAAGATCTCGCAGGGGCCACCGGGGAGCTGTTTTTT. This translates into CASSQDLAGATGELFF.

The table lists this clone with a count of one. The chain employs TRBV6-1 and TRBJ2-7; D remains unclear. CDR3 length: 14 residues. The V end was cut by 2 bases, the J end by 4 bases, with 12 bases between. CDR1 is MNHNS and CDR2 is SASEGT in the germline V gene. CDR3 residues: CASSEPSEKYEQYF. CDR3 nucleotides: TGTGCCAGCAGTGAACCGTCGGAAAAATACGAGCAGTACTTC.

The genes are TRBV29-1 and TRBJ1-2; D is unresolved. Germline V gives CDR1 SQVTM, CDR2 ANQGSEA. Trimming pared 7 bases from V and 8 bases from J, leaving 14 bases between. This CDR3 has 11 residues. This CDR3 reads CSAGVGKGYTF. For the CDR3, the DNA is TGCAGCGCCGGCGTAGGGAAAGGCTACACCTTC.

The chain has TRBV5-6 and TRBJ2-5; maybe TRBD2 (6 bases). Germline CDR1 SGHDT, CDR2 YYEEEE. With 2 bases removed from V and 4 bases from J, the gap between germline ends came to 9 bases. CDR3 length equals 13 residues. The CDR3 reads CASSFRGSETQYF. CDR3 nucleotides: TGTGCCAGCAGCTTCCGGGGGTCAGAGACCCAGTACTTC.

The chain recombines TRBV5-4 with TRBJ2-7; 9 bases fit TRBD1. V shed 4 bases, J shed 5 bases, and the junction held 10 bases outside the gene matches. CDR3 length: 15 amino acids. Germline assignment: CDR1 SGHNT and CDR2 YYREEE (reference sequence). This CDR3 reads CASSKQGALFNEQYF. CDR3 nucleotides: TGTGCCAGCAGCAAACAGGGGGCCCTTTTTAACGAGCAGTACTTC. Full variable domain (missing parts from reference TRBV5-4 and TRBJ2-7): ETGVTQSPTHLIKTRGQQVTLRCSSQSGHNTVSWYQQALGQGPQFIFQYYREEENGRGNFPPRFSGLQFPNYSSELNVNALELDDSALYLCASSKQGALFNEQYFGPGTRLTVT.